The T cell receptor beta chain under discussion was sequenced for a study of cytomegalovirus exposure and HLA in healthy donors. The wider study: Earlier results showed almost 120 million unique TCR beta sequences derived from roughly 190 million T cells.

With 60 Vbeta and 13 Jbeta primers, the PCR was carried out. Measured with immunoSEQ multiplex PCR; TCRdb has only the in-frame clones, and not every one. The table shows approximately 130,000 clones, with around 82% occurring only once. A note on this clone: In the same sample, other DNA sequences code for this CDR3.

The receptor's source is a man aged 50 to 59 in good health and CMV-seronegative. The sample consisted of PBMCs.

DNA of the CDR3: TGTGCCAGCTCACCACGGACTAGCGGGAACAATGAGCAGTTCTTC. It specifies CASSPRTSGNNEQFF. The chain joins TRBV18 to TRBJ2-1; 12 bases fit TRBD2. The CDR3 is 15 residues long. Per the germline V gene, CDR1 is KGHSH and CDR2 is LQKENI. Trimming at V came to 1 base and at J to 5 bases, leaving 0 bases not matched to a gene.